These 25 T cell receptor beta chains were all obtained from the same sample, sequenced in a study of blood T cell repertoires in COVID-19. Data came from immunoSEQ multiplex PCR; TCRdb stores just in-frame clones and leaves some out. Among fewer than 300,000 clones, 65% to 85% were seen once, and the ten largest hold around 1.6%. Sequenced input: peripheral blood. These TCRs come from a human donor with COVID-19, enrolled during active disease. The donor label of this sample is uncertain.

This clone was seen once. The chain carries TRBV28 and TRBJ1-4; maybe TRBD1 (5 bases). Germline CDR1 MDHEN, CDR2 SYDVKM. The CDR3 has 15 residues. The V and J ends lost 9 bases and 3 bases respectively, with 17 bases between them. DNA for the CDR3: TGTGCCAGTTCTACCAGGGCGACGGCTAATGAAAAACTGTTTTTT. Amino acid sequence: CASSTRATANEKLFF.

V usage is TRBV12-3 or TRBV12-4 and J usage is TRBJ2-1; no definite D call. The V gene lost 5 bases and the J gene lost 4 bases, with 6 bases spanning the gap. There are 12 residues in the CDR3. Here the CDR3 reads CASSGTYNEQFF. The CDR3 nucleotides are TGTGCCAGCAGTGGTACATACAATGAGCAGTTCTTC.

The chain carries TRBV18 and TRBJ1-1; D gene uncertain. The CDR3 loop spans 15 amino acids. V lost 3 bases, J lost 3 bases, and 14 bases lay in between. The germline V gene encodes CDR1 KGHSH and CDR2 LQKENI. In nucleotides, the CDR3 is TGTGCCAGCTCACCGCGGGCCGTGACGGACACTGAAGCTTTCTTT. Encoded protein: CASSPRAVTDTEAFF.

This chain uses TRBV20-1 with TRBJ2-1; 9 bases are a match to TRBD2. V shed 3 bases and J 9 bases; nucleotides not matched to a gene: 15. This CDR3 is 16 amino acids long. Germline values: CDR1 DFQATT, CDR2 SNEGSKA (reference sequence). The CDR3 protein is CSASPPGLATWGEQFF. CDR3 nucleotides: TGCAGTGCTAGTCCCCCGGGACTAGCTACTTGGGGTGAGCAGTTCTTC.

This clone has only a few counts. This sequence joins TRBV28 and TRBJ2-1; possible D gene TRBD1, 7 bases. CDR1 and CDR2 (germline): MDHEN, SYDVKM. The V end lost 6 bases, the J end lost 1 base, and 13 bases lay between the germline ends. The CDR3 covers 15 residues. CDR3 protein: CASRAQGGSYNEQFF. The DNA for the CDR3 is TGTGCCAGCAGGGCCCAGGGGGGATCCTACAATGAGCAGTTCTTC.

The rearrangement joins TRBV29-1 to TRBJ2-7; 7 bases map to TRBD2. The CDR3 loop spans 14 amino acids. The V and J ends lost 3 bases and 2 bases, in that order; junction bases with no gene match: 7. CDR1 is SQVTM, CDR2 ANQGSEA, per germline. In DNA form, the CDR3 reads TGCAGCGTTGAGAGCCGGGAGGTCCCCTACGAGCAGTACTTC. Translated, it gives CSVESREVPYEQYF.

The V call is TRBV7-9, the J call TRBJ1-3, with 9 bases lining up with TRBD1. Germline assignment: CDR1 SEHNR and CDR2 FQNEAQ (reference sequence). The CDR3 loop spans 15 amino acids. The trim removed 4 bases at V and 1 base at J, leaving 2 bases unmatched. In DNA form, the CDR3 reads TGTGCCAGCAGCTCGGACAGGGGATCTGGAAACACCATATATTTT. Its translation is CASSSDRGSGNTIYF.

The CDR3 loop is CASSLGQGVHNEQFF. CDR3 DNA: TGTGCCAGCAGCTTGGGACAGGGAGTCCACAATGAGCAGTTCTTC. The chain joins TRBV11-3 to TRBJ2-1; 9 nucleotides align to TRBD1. The CDR3 covers 15 residues. Germline CDR1 and CDR2: SGHNT and YENEEA. Trimming removed 3 bases from V and 5 bases from J; junction bases left unmatched: 5. Supplemented by reference TRBV11-3 and TRBJ2-1, the full variable domain reads EAGVVQSPRYKIIEKKQPVAFWCNPISGHNTLYWYLQNLGQGPELLIRYENEEAVDDSQLPKDRFSAERLKGVDSTLKIQPAELGDSAVYLCASSLGQGVHNEQFFGPGTRLTVL.

The V and J genes are TRBV30 and TRBJ2-1; 8 bases align to TRBD2. Germline lookup yields CDR1 GTSNPN and CDR2 SVGIG (reference sequence). With V trimmed by 1 base and J by 8 bases, 7 bases remained unmatched. The CDR3 runs to 14 residues. CDR3 sequence (DNA): TGTGCCTGGAGTGGCCTAGCGGGTGGGTATGAGCAGTTCTTC. Translated, it gives CAWSGLAGGYEQFF.

This chain connects TRBV12-3 or TRBV12-4 to TRBJ1-1; D not resolved. V was shortened by 2 bases and J by 5 bases, with 9 bases between the two germline ends. The CDR3 contains 13 residues. This CDR3 is CASSLSPLTEAFF. CDR3 DNA sequence: TGTGCCAGCAGTTTAAGTCCGCTAACTGAAGCTTTCTTT.

The chain joins TRBV15 to TRBJ2-3, with a weak D call TRBD2 (6 bases). The germline V and J ends were trimmed by 1 base and 8 bases, with 10 bases remaining between them. CDR3 length equals 13 residues. Germline assignment: CDR1 LNHNV and CDR2 YYDKDF (reference sequence). CDR3 sequence (DNA): TGTGCCACCAGCAGAGGGGGGACTCGTACGCAGTATTTT. Translated: CATSRGGTRTQYF.

The CDR3 nucleotides read TGTGCCTGGAGTAGGCCAGCGGGGCGCGAGCAGTACTTC. It is translated as CAWSRPAGREQYF. The chain employs TRBV30 and TRBJ2-7; 7 nucleotides line up with TRBD2. This CDR3 has 13 amino acids. Germline V lookup: CDR1 GTSNPN, CDR2 SVGIG (reference sequence). J was trimmed by 6 bases and V by 2 bases; bases with no gene match: 7.

V is TRBV4-3 and J is TRBJ2-3; 9 bases are a match to TRBD2. This CDR3 is 15 amino acids long. The junction had 2 bases not matched to a gene; V was cut back by 2 bases and J by 2 bases. The V gene's germline CDR1 is LGHNA and CDR2 YSLEER. The CDR3 reads CASSQSGRPTDTQYF. The CDR3 DNA reads TGCGCCAGCAGCCAAAGCGGGAGGCCCACAGATACGCAGTATTTT.

The chain is built from TRBV19 and TRBJ2-5, with 7 bases lining up with TRBD1. With 6 bases clipped from V and 4 bases from J, the junction kept 14 bases outside the gene matches. This CDR3 is 16 amino acids long. CDR1 and CDR2 from the germline V gene are LNHDA and SQIVND (reference sequence). The DNA of the CDR3 is TGTGCCAGTAGCCCCGACAGGGACCCCGGGTCAGAGACCCAGTACTTC. Amino acids: CASSPDRDPGSETQYF. Full variable domain (rest looked up from reference TRBV19 and TRBJ2-5): DGGITQSPKYLFRKEGQNVTLSCEQNLNHDAMYWYRQDPGQGLRLIYYSQIVNDFQKGDIAEGYSVSREKKESFPLTVTSAQKNPTAFYLCASSPDRDPGSETQYFGPGTRLLVL.

The J gene is TRBJ2-1, the V gene TRBV19; 7 bases fit TRBD2. V lost 7 bases to trimming and J lost 2 bases; unmatched junction nucleotides: 2. Germline CDR1 is LNHDA and CDR2 is SQIVND (reference sequence). The CDR3 runs 13 residues. The CDR3 nucleotides are TGTGCCAGTACTGCGGGAGCCTACAATGAGCAGTTCTTC. It specifies CASTAGAYNEQFF. The entire variable domain, with the rest obtained from reference TRBV19 and TRBJ2-1, is as follows: DGGITQSPKYLFRKEGQNVTLSCEQNLNHDAMYWYRQDPGQGLRLIYYSQIVNDFQKGDIAEGYSVSREKKESFPLTVTSAQKNPTAFYLCASTAGAYNEQFFGPGTRLTVL.

The V call is TRBV25-1, the J call TRBJ2-5, with a tentative D call TRBD2 (6 bases). Per germline, CDR1 MGHDK and CDR2 SYGVNS. The CDR3 sequence is 14 residues long. The ends were cut back, 4 bases at V and 3 bases at J, with 12 bases in the middle. This chain's CDR3 is CASSAWGVKETQYF. The CDR3 DNA is TGTGCCAGCAGTGCTTGGGGGGTTAAAGAGACCCAGTACTTC.

The chain employs TRBV6-1 and TRBJ1-3; D not resolved. The CDR3 is 14 residues long. Germline V gene sequence: CDR1 MNHNS, CDR2 SASEGT. V dropped 0 bases and J dropped 5 bases, with 8 bases sitting between them. The CDR3 nucleotides are TGTGCCAGCAGTGAAGCGCGCTCAAGAAACACCATATATTTT. Its translation is CASSEARSRNTIYF.

The rearrangement links TRBV11-3 to TRBJ2-5; no clear D. CDR1 SGHNT and CDR2 YENEEA come from the germline V gene. V was clipped by 2 bases and J by 1 base, with 5 bases between them. The CDR3 runs to 13 residues. CDR3 in DNA: TGTGCCAGCAGCTTACCCAGCCAAGAGACCCAGTACTTC. Amino acid sequence: CASSLPSQETQYF.

The chain joins TRBV28 to TRBJ2-1, with 8 nucleotides matching TRBD2. Germline-derived CDR1 and CDR2 are MDHEN and SYDVKM. The CDR3 is 14 amino acids. V dropped 5 bases and J dropped 7; count of bases not matched to a gene: 7. DNA for the CDR3: TGTGCCAGCAGTGAAACCGGGACTAGAAATGAGCAGTTCTTC. It translates to CASSETGTRNEQFF.

The chain uses TRBV7-9 and TRBJ1-2; 7 bases align to TRBD1. CDR3 length: 13 amino acids. Germline V gene lookup returns CDR1 SEHNR and CDR2 FQNEAQ (reference sequence). The junction had 4 bases not matched to a gene; V was cut back by 2 bases and J by 7 bases. CDR3 amino acids: CASSLQGGGGYTF. Here the CDR3 DNA reads TGTGCCAGCAGCTTACAGGGGGGCGGTGGCTACACCTTC.

This rearrangement joins TRBV19 to TRBJ2-6; 7 bases are a match to TRBD1. CDR1 is LNHDA and CDR2 is SQIVND in the germline V gene (reference sequence). Unmatched junction bases numbered 7, after V lost 5 bases and J lost 0 bases. This CDR3 has 17 amino acids. CDR3 coding DNA: TGTGCCAGTAGTGTACAGGGACAGAGCTCTGGGGCCAACGTCCTGACTTTC. Encoded protein: CASSVQGQSSGANVLTF.

J is TRBJ2-7 and V is TRBV19; 8 bases are a match to TRBD1. Germline assignment: CDR1 LNHDA and CDR2 SQIVND (reference sequence). The CDR3 spans 15 residues. V was clipped by 5 bases and J by 2 bases; unmatched bases: 8. The DNA of the CDR3 is TGTGCCAGTAGTTTCTCGGGGACAGGAACCTACGAGCAGTACTTC. Translating gives CASSFSGTGTYEQYF.

This clone was observed once. The rearrangement joins TRBV5-1 to TRBJ2-3; 14 bases agree with TRBD2. J gave up 2 bases and V 4 bases, and 6 bases lay outside the gene matches. Germline assignment: CDR1 SGHRS and CDR2 YFSETQ. The CDR3 has 17 residues. Written as DNA, the CDR3 is TGCGCCAGCAGCGTCGGACTAGCGGGAGGCCTCACAGATACGCAGTATTTT. It encodes CASSVGLAGGLTDTQYF.

This rearrangement joins TRBV5-6 to TRBJ1-1, with D perhaps matching TRBD1 (6 bases). Deletions cut 4 bases from V and 2 bases from J, with 15 bases between. From germline, CDR1 is SGHDT and CDR2 YYEEEE. The CDR3 has 15 residues. The DNA of the CDR3 is TGTGCCAGCAGCCCGCTAGGGGGTCTCAACACTGAAGCTTTCTTT. As protein: CASSPLGGLNTEAFF.

This clone was counted between two and nine times. The rearrangement links TRBV5-1 to TRBJ2-1; D unclear. CDR1 and CDR2 from the germline V gene are SGHRS and YFSETQ. V dropped 4 bases and J dropped 3 bases, with 11 bases sitting between them. This CDR3 comprises 14 residues. In nucleotides, the CDR3 is TGCGCCAGCAGCCCGGAGACGGACTACAATGAGCAGTTCTTC. Its translation: CASSPETDYNEQFF.